This T cell receptor beta chain stems from a study of blood T cell repertoires in COVID-19. At the level of the study: The cDNA or gDNA used as material had been derived from T cells, B-cell-depleted T cells, or PBMCs.

This clone was seen a single time. Original analysis: The authors estimated nucleated cell counts from reference gene primer amplification. TCRdb keeps only in-frame clones here, not all; method: immunoSEQ multiplex PCR. That table is the source of V, J and clone size, and D and trimming were worked out from the DNA. There are around 290,000 clones in the sample; over 75% occur only once, and approximately 8% lies in the top ten. The CDR3 length is 17 residues. Germline V gene lookup returns CDR1 MNHEY and CDR2 SVGEGT. V dropped 5 bases and J dropped 3; count of bases not matched to a gene: 11. The chain has TRBV6-2 or TRBV6-3 and TRBJ2-3; 10 nucleotides match TRBD2. This TCR was sampled from a woman in her 50s who had recovered from COVID-19. Sequenced sample: peripheral blood. The CDR3 nucleotides are TGTGCCAGCAGTAAACGCCTAGCGGGAGCTTTTACAGATACGCAGTATTTT. Its translation is CASSKRLAGAFTDTQYF.